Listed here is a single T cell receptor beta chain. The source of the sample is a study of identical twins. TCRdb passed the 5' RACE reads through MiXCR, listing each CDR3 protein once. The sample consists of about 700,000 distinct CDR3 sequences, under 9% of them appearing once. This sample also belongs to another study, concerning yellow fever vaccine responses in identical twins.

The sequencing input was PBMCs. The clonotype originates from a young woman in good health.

The CDR3 is CASSGLAGETDTQYF. As DNA, the CDR3 is TGTGCCAGCAGCGGACTAGCGGGGGAGACAGATACGCAGTATTTT. The chain is built from TRBV7-9 and TRBJ2-3, with 13 bases that match TRBD2. The germline V gene encodes CDR1 SEHNR and CDR2 FQNEAQ (reference sequence). This CDR3 has 15 residues. V was pared by 5 bases and J by 3 bases, with 2 bases of the junction left unmatched.